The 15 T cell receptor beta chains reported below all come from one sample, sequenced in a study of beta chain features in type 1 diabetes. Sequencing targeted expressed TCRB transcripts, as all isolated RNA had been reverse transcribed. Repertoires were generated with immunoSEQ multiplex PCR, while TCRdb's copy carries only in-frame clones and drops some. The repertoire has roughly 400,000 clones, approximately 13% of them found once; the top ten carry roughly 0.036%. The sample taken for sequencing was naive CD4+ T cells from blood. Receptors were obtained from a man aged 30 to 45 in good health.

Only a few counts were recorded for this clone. The chain's CDR3 is CASEALDRGYTEAFF. The DNA for the CDR3 is TGTGCCAGCGAAGCCCTGGACAGGGGGTACACTGAAGCTTTCTTT. The chain links TRBV7-2 to TRBJ1-1; TRBD1 matches 10 bases. With V trimmed by 8 bases and J by 3 bases, 9 bases remained unmatched. CDR3 length: 15 residues. CDR1 is SGHTA, CDR2 FQGNSA, per germline.

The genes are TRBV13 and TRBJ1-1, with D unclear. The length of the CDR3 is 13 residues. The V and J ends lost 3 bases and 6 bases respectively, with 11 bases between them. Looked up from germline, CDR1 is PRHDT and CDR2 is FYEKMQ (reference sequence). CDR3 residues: CASSLAGKAEAFF. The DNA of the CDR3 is TGTGCCAGCAGCTTGGCGGGCAAGGCTGAAGCTTTCTTT.

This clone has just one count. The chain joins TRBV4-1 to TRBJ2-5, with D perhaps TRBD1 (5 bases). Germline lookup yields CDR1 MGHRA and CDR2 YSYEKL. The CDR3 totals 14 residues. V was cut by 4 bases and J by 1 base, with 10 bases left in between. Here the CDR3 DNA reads TGCGCCAGCAGCCTCCAGGGCAGCCAAGAGACCCAGTACTTC. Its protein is CASSLQGSQETQYF.

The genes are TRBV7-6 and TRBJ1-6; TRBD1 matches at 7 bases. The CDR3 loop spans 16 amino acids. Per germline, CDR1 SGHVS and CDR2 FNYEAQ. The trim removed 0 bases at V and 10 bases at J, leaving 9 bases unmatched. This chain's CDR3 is CASSLAENQGGSPLHF. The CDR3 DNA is TGTGCCAGCAGCTTAGCGGAGAATCAGGGGGGATCACCCCTCCACTTT.

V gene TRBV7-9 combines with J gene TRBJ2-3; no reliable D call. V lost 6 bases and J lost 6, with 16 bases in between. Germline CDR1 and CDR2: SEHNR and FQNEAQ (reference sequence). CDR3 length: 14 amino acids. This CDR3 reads CASSSTLDLDTQYF. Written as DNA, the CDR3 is TGTGCCAGCAGTTCGACACTGGACCTGGATACGCAGTATTTT.

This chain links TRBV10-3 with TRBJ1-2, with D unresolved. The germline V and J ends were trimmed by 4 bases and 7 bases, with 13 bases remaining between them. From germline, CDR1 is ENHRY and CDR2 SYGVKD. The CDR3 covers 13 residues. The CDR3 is CAISADGESGYTF. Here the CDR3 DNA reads TGTGCCATCAGTGCCGATGGGGAGTCTGGCTACACCTTC.

CDR3 nucleotide sequence: TGCAGCGTCCTGGTTCTCACAGATACGCAGTATTTT. Translation: CSVLVLTDTQYF. This chain uses TRBV29-1 with TRBJ2-3; D remains ambiguous. This CDR3 comprises 12 residues. V lost 6 bases and J 2 bases, leaving 9 bases between the germline ends. CDR1 and CDR2 (germline): SQVTM, ANQGSEA.

CDR3 sequence reads: CASSPPDRVPPAFF. In DNA, the CDR3 is TGTGCCAGCTCACCACCGGACAGGGTGCCACCGGCTTTCTTT. V gene TRBV18 combines with J gene TRBJ1-1; the match to TRBD1 covers 8 bases. Germline CDR1 reads KGHSH; CDR2 reads LQKENI. This CDR3 spans 14 amino acids. Losses at the gene ends were 0 bases for V and 11 bases for J; bases not matched to a gene: 8. The full variable domain, with the rest looked up from reference TRBV18 and TRBJ1-1, is NAGVMQNPRHLVRRRGQEARLRCSPMKGHSHVYWYRQLPEEGLKFMVYLQKENIIDESGMPKERFSAEFPKEGPSILRIQQVVRGDSAAYFCASSPPDRVPPAFFGQGTRLTVV.

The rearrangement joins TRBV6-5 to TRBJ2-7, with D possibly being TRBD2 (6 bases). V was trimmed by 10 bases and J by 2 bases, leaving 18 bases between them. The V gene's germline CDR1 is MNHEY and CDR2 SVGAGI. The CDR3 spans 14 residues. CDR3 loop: CATYPPGRTYEQYF. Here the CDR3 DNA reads TGTGCCACCTACCCCCCAGGGAGGACCTACGAGCAGTACTTC.

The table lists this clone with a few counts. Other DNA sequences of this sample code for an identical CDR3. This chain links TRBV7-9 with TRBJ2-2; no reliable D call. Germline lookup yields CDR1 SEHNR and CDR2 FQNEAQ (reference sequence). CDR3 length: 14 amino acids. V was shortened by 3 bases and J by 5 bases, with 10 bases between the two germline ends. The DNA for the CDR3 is TGTGCCAGCAGCTTCAAGGGCGGAACCGGGGAGCTGTTTTTT. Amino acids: CASSFKGGTGELFF.

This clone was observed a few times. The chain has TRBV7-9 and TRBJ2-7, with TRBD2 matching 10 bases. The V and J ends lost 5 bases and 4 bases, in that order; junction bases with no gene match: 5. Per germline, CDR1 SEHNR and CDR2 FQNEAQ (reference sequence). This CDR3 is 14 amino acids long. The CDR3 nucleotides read TGTGCCAGCAGCGCCTGGACTAGCGGATACGAGCAGTACTTC. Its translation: CASSAWTSGYEQYF.

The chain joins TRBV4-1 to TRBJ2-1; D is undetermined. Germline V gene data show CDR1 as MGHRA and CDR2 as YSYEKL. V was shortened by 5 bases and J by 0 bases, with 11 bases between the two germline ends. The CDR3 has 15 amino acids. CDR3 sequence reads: CASSATGSSYNEQFF. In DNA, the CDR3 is TGCGCCAGCAGCGCGACTGGAAGCTCCTACAATGAGCAGTTCTTC.

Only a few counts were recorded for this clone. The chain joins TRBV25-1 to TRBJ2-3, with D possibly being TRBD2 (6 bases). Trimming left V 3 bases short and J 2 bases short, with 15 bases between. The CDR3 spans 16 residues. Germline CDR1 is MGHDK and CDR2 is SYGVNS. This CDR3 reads CASSDSFGGYTDTQYF. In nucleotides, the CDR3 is TGTGCCAGCAGTGACAGCTTCGGGGGTTACACAGATACGCAGTATTTT. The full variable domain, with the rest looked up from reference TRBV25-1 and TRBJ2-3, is EADIYQTPRYLVIGTGKKITLECSQTMGHDKMYWYQQDPGMELHLIHYSYGVNSTEKGDLSSESTVSRIRTEHFPLTLESARPSHTSQYLCASSDSFGGYTDTQYFGPGTRLTVL.

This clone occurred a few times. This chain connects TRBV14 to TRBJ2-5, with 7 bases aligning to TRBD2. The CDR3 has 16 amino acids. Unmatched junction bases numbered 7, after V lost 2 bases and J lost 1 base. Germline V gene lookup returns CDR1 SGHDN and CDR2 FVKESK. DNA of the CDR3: TGTGCCAGCAGCCAAATACGGACTAGTTCCCAAGAGACCCAGTACTTC. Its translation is CASSQIRTSSQETQYF. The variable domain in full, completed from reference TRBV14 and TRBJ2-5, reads EAGVTQFPSHSVIEKGQTVTLRCDPISGHDNLYWYRRVMGKEIKFLLHFVKESKQDESGMPNNRFLAERTGGTYSTLKVQPAELEDSGVYFCASSQIRTSSQETQYFGPGTRLLVL.

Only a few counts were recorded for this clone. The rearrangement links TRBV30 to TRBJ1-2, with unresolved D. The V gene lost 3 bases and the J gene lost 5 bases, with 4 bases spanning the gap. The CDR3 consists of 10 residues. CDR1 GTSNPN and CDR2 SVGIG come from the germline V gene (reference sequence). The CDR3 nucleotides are TGTGCCTGGAGCCGGTATGGCTACACCTTC. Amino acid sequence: CAWSRYGYTF.